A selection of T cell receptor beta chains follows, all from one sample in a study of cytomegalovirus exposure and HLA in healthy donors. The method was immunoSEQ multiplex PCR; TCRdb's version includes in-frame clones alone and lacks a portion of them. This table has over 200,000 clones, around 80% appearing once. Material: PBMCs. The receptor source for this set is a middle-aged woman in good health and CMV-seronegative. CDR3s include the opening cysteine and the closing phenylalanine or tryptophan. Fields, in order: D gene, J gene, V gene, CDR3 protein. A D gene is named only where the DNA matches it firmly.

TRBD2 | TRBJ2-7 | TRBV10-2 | CAIGAGLAVEQYF
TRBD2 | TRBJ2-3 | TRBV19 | CASSGGGGSTDTQYF
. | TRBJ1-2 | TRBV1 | CTSSGRTGGHYGYTF
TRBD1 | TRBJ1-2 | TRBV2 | CASSTGGANYGYTF
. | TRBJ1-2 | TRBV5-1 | CASSGPLGYGYTF
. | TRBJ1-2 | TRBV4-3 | CASSQDPFYGYTF
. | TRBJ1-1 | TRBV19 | CASSALPGTEAFF
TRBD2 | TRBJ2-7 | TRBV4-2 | CASSQDAGVSYEQYF
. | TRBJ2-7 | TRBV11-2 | CASSSLQGRYEQYF
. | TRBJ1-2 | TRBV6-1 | CASSVLYGYTF
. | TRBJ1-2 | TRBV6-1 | CASSEGYYGYTF
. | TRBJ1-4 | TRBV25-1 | CASSEYPEKGKAEKLFF
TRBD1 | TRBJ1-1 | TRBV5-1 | CASSKQTGRNTEAFF
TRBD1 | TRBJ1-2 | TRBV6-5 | CASSYSTGGRYGYTF
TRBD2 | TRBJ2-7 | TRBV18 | CASSPPRGGGSYEQYF
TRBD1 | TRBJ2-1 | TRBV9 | CASSAWTGGYNEQFF
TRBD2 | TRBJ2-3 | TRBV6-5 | CASSALSGASDTQYF
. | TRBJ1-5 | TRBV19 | CASSISPGGRQPQHF
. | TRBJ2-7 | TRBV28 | CASSLTQTYEQYF
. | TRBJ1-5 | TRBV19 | CATKGGYDQPQHF
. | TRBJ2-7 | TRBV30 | CAWSSGNYEQYF
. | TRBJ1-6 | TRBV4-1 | CASSQRQGGSPLHF
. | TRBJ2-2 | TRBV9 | CASSVEPHGRGEVTGELFF
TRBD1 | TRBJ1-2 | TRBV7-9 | CASRLTTGWYGYTF
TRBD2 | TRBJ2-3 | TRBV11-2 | CASSFSLAGGPQDTQYF
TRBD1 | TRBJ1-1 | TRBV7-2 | CASSLLTGVTEAFF
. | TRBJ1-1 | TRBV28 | CASSLAPTEAFF
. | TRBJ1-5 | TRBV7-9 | CASSPHSDRPQPQHF
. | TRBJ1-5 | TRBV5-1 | CASSEQGFGSNQPQHF
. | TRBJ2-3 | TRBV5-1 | CASSAPSDTQYF
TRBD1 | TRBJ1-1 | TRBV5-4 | CASSSGGFRDTEAFF
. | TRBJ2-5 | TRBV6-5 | CASSREWADQETQYF
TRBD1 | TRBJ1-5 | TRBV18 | CASSPGTGLQNQPQHF
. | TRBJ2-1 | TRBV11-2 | CASSLPPTPTYNEQFF
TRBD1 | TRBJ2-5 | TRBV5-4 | CASSLGQGQETQYF
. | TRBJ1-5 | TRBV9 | CASSPHRGGDGDQPQHF
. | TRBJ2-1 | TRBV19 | CASSPQASRGYNEQFF
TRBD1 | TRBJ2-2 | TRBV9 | CASSVAGGDGELFF
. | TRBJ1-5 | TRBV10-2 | CASSESTIAQPQHF
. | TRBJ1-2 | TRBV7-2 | CASTQDRRYGYTF
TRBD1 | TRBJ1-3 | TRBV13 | CASSTYRGYGNTIYF
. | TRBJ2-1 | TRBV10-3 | CAISESGRVPLVF
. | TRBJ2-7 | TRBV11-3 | CASSFASSYEQYF
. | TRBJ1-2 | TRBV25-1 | CASSETENYGYTF
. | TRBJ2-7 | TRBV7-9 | CASSYSTASEQYF
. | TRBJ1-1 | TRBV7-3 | CASSRTPNTEAFF
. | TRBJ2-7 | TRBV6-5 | CASSYSRGPGEQYF
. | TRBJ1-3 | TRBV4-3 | CASSQALGQGGNTIYF
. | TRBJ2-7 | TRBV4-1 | CASSLYFQATYEQYF
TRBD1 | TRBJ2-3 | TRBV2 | CASGPGTGGQTDTQYF
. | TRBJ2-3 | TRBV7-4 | CASSLGQDRTDTQYF
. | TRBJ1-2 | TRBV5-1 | CASSGGGTGLGYTF
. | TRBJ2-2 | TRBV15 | CATSRAGGRTGELFF
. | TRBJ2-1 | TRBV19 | CASSAQGGTYNEQFF
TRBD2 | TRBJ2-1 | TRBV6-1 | CASSEVALAGGNHEQFF